This TCR beta chain was captured in a study of cytomegalovirus exposure and HLA in healthy donors. Germline-derived CDR1 and CDR2 are SGHRS and YFSETQ. The CDR3 runs to 16 residues. V trimming: 1 base; J trimming: 5 bases; junction bases outside the gene matches: 8. Participants comprised healthy donors of bone marrow. The PCR contained 60 Vbeta and 13 Jbeta primers. Assay used: immunoSEQ multiplex PCR; TCRdb lists only in-frame clones, some missing. Here the sample spans some 90,000 clones, roughly 70% being singletons. As to this clone: Its antigen is still unknown.

Study-level results: The study assumed roughly uniform donor sequencing depth for presence/absence analyses. In vitro work confirmed that a few CMV-associated chains recognize CMV antigens.

V gene TRBV5-1 combines with J gene TRBJ2-1, with 8 bases matching TRBD2. Sequences were obtained from PBMCs. This TCR came from a man between 50 and 59 years old in good health and CMV-seronegative. CDR3 DNA sequence: TGCGCCAGCAGCTTGTCCTACCGGGGGGGGAACAATGAGCAGTTCTTC. This sequence encodes CASSLSYRGGNNEQFF.